These 24 T cell receptor beta chains originate from one sample sequenced in a study of breast tumors, draining lymph nodes, adjacent tissues (dated by TCRdb to about 2016). Library preparation used multiplex PCR. Sequencing relied on an Illumina HiSeq 2000. The public reads were reanalyzed by TCRdb: fastp trimming at Q25, MiXCR alignment, in-frame beta chains only. Merged by CDR3 protein, the rows form single entries marked with the most common genes and DNA. A total of under 85,000 distinct CDR3 sequences appear in this sample, 15% to 20% of them only once. The ten largest clonotypes hold approximately 2.5% of the sample. The axillary draining lymph nodes of breast cancer patients were the source of the lymph node samples. Source material: axillary lymph node tissue. These receptors came from a female donor with breast cancer. Some clones in this sample may be carry-over from other donors' samples.

This rearrangement joins TRBV18 to TRBJ2-5, with D uncertain. The ends were cut back, 0 bases at V and 3 bases at J, with 5 bases in the middle. The CDR3 spans 13 residues. CDR1 is KGHSH, CDR2 LQKENI, per germline. The CDR3 nucleotides are TGTGCCAGCTCACCACCGTCAGAAGAGACCCAGTACTTC. Translating gives CASSPPSEETQYF.

This sequence joins TRBV7-2 and TRBJ1-1, with 9 bases aligning to TRBD1. CDR1 is SGHTA, CDR2 FQGNSA, per germline. The CDR3 length is 14 residues. V shed 5 bases, J shed 2 bases, and the junction held 3 bases outside the gene matches. DNA for the CDR3: TGTGCCAGCAGCCGAACAGGGGGCAACACTGAAGCTTTCTTT. It yields the protein CASSRTGGNTEAFF.

At least ten counts were recorded for this clonotype. V and J are TRBV7-3 and TRBJ2-3; weak D call: TRBD2 (5 bases). CDR1 and CDR2 (germline): SGHTA, FQGTGA. The CDR3 extends over 15 amino acids. Trimming left V 5 bases short and J 2 bases short, with 14 bases between. The CDR3 DNA reads TGTGCCAGCAGCCCCCCCCCGGGAATCACAGATACGCAGTATTTT. Its protein product is CASSPPPGITDTQYF.

This clonotype was counted at least ten times. V is TRBV28 and J is TRBJ2-7; 9 bases agree with TRBD1. This CDR3 is 14 amino acids long. J was trimmed by 0 bases and V by 4 bases; bases with no gene match: 1. The germline V gene has CDR1 MDHEN and CDR2 SYDVKM. This chain's CDR3 is CASSWTGDSYEQYF. CDR3 coding DNA: TGTGCCAGCAGTTGGACAGGGGACTCCTACGAGCAGTACTTC. The whole variable domain, remainder taken from reference TRBV28 and TRBJ2-7, is DVKVTQSSRYLVKRTGEKVFLECVQDMDHENMFWYRQDPGLGLRLIYFSYDVKMKEKGDIPEGYSVSREKKERFSLILESASTNQTSMYLCASSWTGDSYEQYFGPGTRLTVT.

Points on this clonotype: A much larger clone lies a single base off, so this may be a read error. This chain joins TRBV12-3 or TRBV12-4 and TRBJ2-1; 10 positions match TRBD2. The junction had 5 bases not matched to a gene; V was cut back by 6 bases and J by 9 bases. The CDR3 loop spans 13 amino acids. The CDR3 region has the DNA TGTGCCAGCAGCCCTAGCGGGGGAATTGAGCAGTTCTTC. Translating it yields CASSPSGGIEQFF.

This clonotype has at least ten counts. CDR3 in DNA: TGTGCCAGCAGTCTAACAGGGGGAGGCCCCTACGAGCAGTACTTC. Translating it yields CASSLTGGGPYEQYF. The chain couples TRBV6-2 or TRBV6-3 to TRBJ2-7; 8 bases are shared with TRBD1. CDR1 MNHEY and CDR2 SVGEGT come from the germline V gene. The CDR3 spans 15 residues. Germline trimming cut 5 bases from V and 2 bases from J; bases unmatched to any gene: 8.

This clonotype has a count of ten or more. The chain is built from TRBV20-1 and TRBJ2-1; D unclear. Trimming shortened V by 8 bases and J by 6 bases, and 14 bases separated the two germline ends. The CDR3 loop spans 12 amino acids. Germline V gives CDR1 DFQATT, CDR2 SNEGSKA (reference sequence). CDR3 loop: CSWSIWGNEQFF. DNA of the CDR3: TGCAGTTGGAGCATATGGGGCAATGAGCAGTTCTTC.

A note on this clonotype: Without the conserved terminal phenylalanine or tryptophan, this CDR3 likely stems from a read error. This chain connects TRBV11-2 to TRBJ1-2; D might be TRBD1 (5 bases). Trimming pared 3 bases from V and 5 bases from J, leaving 7 bases between. Germline CDR1 SGHAT, CDR2 FQNNGV. This CDR3 spans 12 amino acids. The chain's CDR3 is CASSLGGYGYTY. DNA of the CDR3: TGTGCCAGCAGCTTGGGGGGTTATGGCTACACCTAC.

This clonotype was observed many times. The rearrangement uses TRBV5-6 and TRBJ2-7; 10 bases fit TRBD1. The germline V gene encodes CDR1 SGHDT and CDR2 YYEEEE. With V trimmed by 0 bases and J by 5 bases, 5 bases remained unmatched. The CDR3 sequence is 15 residues long. Here the CDR3 reads CASSLAGTGVDEQYF. The CDR3 nucleotides read TGTGCCAGCAGCTTGGCCGGGACAGGGGTTGACGAGCAGTACTTC. Looking up the rest from reference TRBV5-6 and TRBJ2-7 gives the full variable domain: DAGVTQSPTHLIKTRGQQVTLRCSPKSGHDTVSWYQQALGQGPQFIFQYYEEEERQRGNFPDRFSGHQFPNYSSELNVNALLLGDSALYLCASSLAGTGVDEQYFGPGTRLTVT.

Turning to this clonotype: A read error may be the cause here, since a much bigger clone is one base away. V is TRBV11-2 and J is TRBJ2-2; D gene ambiguous. Germline V gives CDR1 SGHAT, CDR2 FQNNGV. This CDR3 has 14 amino acids. The V and J ends lost 2 bases and 8 bases respectively, with 12 bases between them. The CDR3 coding sequence is TGTGCCAGCAGCTTAACGCTCAGCTCTGGGGAGCTGTTTTTT. This codes for CASSLTLSSGELFF.

This clonotype was detected ten times or more. The genes are TRBV6-5 and TRBJ1-6, with D possibly matching TRBD1 (5 bases). Trimming shortened V by 5 bases and J by 6 bases, and 8 bases separated the two germline ends. The CDR3 totals 13 residues. The germline CDR1 and CDR2 sequences are MNHEY and SVGAGI. This CDR3 is CASSRDLNSPLHF. The CDR3 bases are TGTGCCAGCAGTCGGGACCTTAATTCACCCCTCCACTTT.

This clonotype was counted once. Being one base from a much bigger clone, this may be a read error. This chain joins TRBV5-5 and TRBJ2-3, with D possibly being TRBD1 (7 bases). The CDR3 sequence is 16 residues long. Germline-derived CDR1 and CDR2 are SGHKS and YYEKEE (reference sequence). V lost 7 bases, J lost 4 bases, and 22 bases lay in between. The CDR3 DNA sequence: TGTGCCAGCGGCCCGGGAGTGGCAGGGGGTCCAGATACGCAGTATTTT. Protein sequence: CASGPGVAGGPDTQYF.

This clonotype was seen ten or more times. This rearrangement joins TRBV6-5 to TRBJ2-2; D is unclear. The CDR3 totals 13 residues. Per the germline V gene, CDR1 is MNHEY and CDR2 is SVGAGI. V was clipped by 7 bases and J by 3 bases, with 9 bases between them. The CDR3 DNA sequence: TGTGCCAGCACCCTACGGGACACCGGGGAGCTGTTTTTT. Translated, it gives CASTLRDTGELFF.

The chain carries TRBV6-5 and TRBJ2-1, with D uncertain. CDR3 size: 14 residues. CDR1 is MNHEY, CDR2 SVGAGI, per germline. Trimming left V 5 bases short and J 10 bases short, with 18 bases between. CDR3 residues: CASSLTPDTPEQFF. The DNA of the CDR3 is TGTGCCAGCAGTCTCACCCCCGACACCCCCGAGCAGTTCTTC.

This clonotype occurred a few times. V and J are TRBV28 and TRBJ1-5; 9 nucleotides agree with TRBD1. This CDR3 contains 14 residues. Per the germline V gene, CDR1 is MDHEN and CDR2 is SYDVKM. V lost 5 bases, J lost 5 bases, and 4 bases stayed unmatched. The CDR3 DNA reads TGTGCCAGCAGTCTTGACAGGGGGGATCAGCCCCAGCATTTT. Protein product: CASSLDRGDQPQHF.

A word on this clonotype: This clone may be a read error of a much larger clone one base away. No conserved phenylalanine or tryptophan is present at the end of the CDR3, so a read error is the likely explanation. The J gene is TRBJ1-6, the V gene TRBV4-1; D may be TRBD1 (5 bases). V was pared by 0 bases and J by 7 bases, with 10 bases between. Germline-derived CDR1 and CDR2 are MGHRA and YSYEKL. The CDR3 extends over 15 amino acids. CDR3 in DNA: TGCGCCAGCAGCCAAGAATCGTGGACAAATTCACCCCTCCACTGT. Amino acids: CASSQESWTNSPLHC.

The sample holds many counts of this clonotype. CDR3 DNA sequence: TGCGCCAGCAGCCAAGACGATACGCAGTATTTT. Protein product: CASSQDDTQYF. This rearrangement joins TRBV4-3 to TRBJ2-3; unclear D gene. This CDR3 comprises 11 residues. CDR1 LGHNA and CDR2 YSLEER come from the germline V gene. V was trimmed by 0 bases and J by 6 bases, leaving 1 base between them.

This clonotype appeared once. This may stem from a read error, because a much larger clone lies one nucleotide away. Given the absence of the conserved phenylalanine or tryptophan at the CDR3 end, a read error is likely. The chain couples TRBV7-7 to TRBJ2-2; 11 nucleotides agree with TRBD2. Germline V gene data show CDR1 as SSHAT and CDR2 as FNYEAQ (reference sequence). The CDR3 is 12 residues long. In DNA, the CDR3 is TGTGCTAGCGGGGGGGTCACCGGGGAGCTGTTTGTT. As protein: CASGGVTGELFV.

This clonotype has a count of ten or more. This chain joins TRBV12-3 or TRBV12-4 and TRBJ2-7, with a tentative D call TRBD2 (6 bases). The CDR3 loop spans 15 amino acids. V gave up 4 bases and J gave up 1 base, with 14 bases separating them. CDR3 DNA: TGTGCCAGCAGTTCCGGCGGGACGGCTTCCTACGAGCAGTACTTC. Amino acids: CASSSGGTASYEQYF.

This clonotype was recorded at least ten times. V and J are TRBV7-9 and TRBJ2-7; a weak D match, TRBD1 (6 bases). There are 14 residues in the CDR3. Germline V gene data show CDR1 as SEHNR and CDR2 as FQNEAQ (reference sequence). V lost 4 bases and J lost 2, with 12 bases in between. The CDR3 reads CASSSGTPAYEQYF. CDR3 in DNA: TGTGCCAGCAGCTCCGGGACACCTGCCTACGAGCAGTACTTC.

Regarding this clonotype: This sequence may be a read error, since a much larger clone differs from it by one base. The J gene is TRBJ2-1, the V gene TRBV20-1; D call uncertain. CDR3 length: 12 residues. The ends were cut back, 6 bases at V and 5 bases at J, with 11 bases in the middle. From germline, CDR1 is DFQATT and CDR2 SNEGSKA (reference sequence). This CDR3 reads CSAPAGHNEQFF. CDR3 DNA: TGCAGTGCCCCTGCTGGGCACAATGAGCAGTTCTTC.

CDR3 in amino acids: CASSLLGRADTQYF. CDR3 sequence (DNA): TGTGCCAGCAGTTTGCTGGGCAGGGCAGATACGCAGTATTTT. This sequence joins TRBV12-3 or TRBV12-4 and TRBJ2-3; maybe TRBD1 (5 bases). With 3 bases removed from V and 4 bases from J, the gap between germline ends came to 11 bases. This CDR3 contains 14 residues.

Many counts were recorded for this clonotype. V gene TRBV19 combines with J gene TRBJ1-5; perhaps TRBD1 as D (5 bases). V was pared by 5 bases and J by 6 bases, with 8 bases between. Germline V gene data show CDR1 as LNHDA and CDR2 as SQIVND (reference sequence). The CDR3 has 12 amino acids. CDR3 DNA sequence: TGTGCCAGTAGTTTCGGGACTCAGCCCCAGCATTTT. Translation: CASSFGTQPQHF.

Only a few counts were recorded for this clonotype. A read error is possible here, since a much larger clone lies one base away. The V gene is TRBV6-6, the J gene TRBJ2-2; possible D gene TRBD2, 6 bases. The CDR3 has 15 amino acids. Germline-derived CDR1 and CDR2 are MNHNY and SVGAGI (reference sequence). Trimming took 5 bases from V and 4 from J, leaving 14 bases between them. CDR3 amino acids: CASSPRAGSTGELFF. The CDR3 DNA follows: TGTGCCAGCAGTCCGCGGGCGGGGTCCACCGGGGAGCTGTTTTTT.